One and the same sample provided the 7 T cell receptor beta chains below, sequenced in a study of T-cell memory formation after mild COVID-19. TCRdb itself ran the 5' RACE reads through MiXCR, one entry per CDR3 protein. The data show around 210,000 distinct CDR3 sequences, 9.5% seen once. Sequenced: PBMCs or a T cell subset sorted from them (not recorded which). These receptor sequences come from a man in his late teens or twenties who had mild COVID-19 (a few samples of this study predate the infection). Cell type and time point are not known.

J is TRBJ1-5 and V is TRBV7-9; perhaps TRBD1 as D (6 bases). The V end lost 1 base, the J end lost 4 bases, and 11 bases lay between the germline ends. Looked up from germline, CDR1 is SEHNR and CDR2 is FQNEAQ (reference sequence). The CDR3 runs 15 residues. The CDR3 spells CASSLGQGLNQPQHF. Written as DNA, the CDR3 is TGTGCCAGCAGCTTAGGCCAGGGGTTGAATCAGCCCCAGCATTTT.

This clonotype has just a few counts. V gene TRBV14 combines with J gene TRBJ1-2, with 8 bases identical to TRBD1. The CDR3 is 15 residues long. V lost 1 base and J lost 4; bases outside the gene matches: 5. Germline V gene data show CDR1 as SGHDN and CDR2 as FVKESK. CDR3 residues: CASSQAGQGAYGYTF. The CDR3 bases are TGTGCCAGCAGCCAAGCAGGCCAGGGGGCCTATGGCTACACCTTC.

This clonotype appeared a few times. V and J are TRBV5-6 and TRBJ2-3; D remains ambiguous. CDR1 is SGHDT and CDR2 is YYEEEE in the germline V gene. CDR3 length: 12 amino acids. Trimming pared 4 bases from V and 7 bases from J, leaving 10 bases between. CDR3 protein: CASSRLTYTQYF. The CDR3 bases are TGTGCCAGCAGCCGACTCACCTATACGCAGTATTTT.

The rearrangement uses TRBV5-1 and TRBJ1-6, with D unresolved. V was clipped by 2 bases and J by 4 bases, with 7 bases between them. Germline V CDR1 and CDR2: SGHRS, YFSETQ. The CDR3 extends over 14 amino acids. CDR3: CASSFDPYNSPLHF. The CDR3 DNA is TGCGCCAGCAGCTTCGACCCTTATAATTCACCCCTCCACTTT.

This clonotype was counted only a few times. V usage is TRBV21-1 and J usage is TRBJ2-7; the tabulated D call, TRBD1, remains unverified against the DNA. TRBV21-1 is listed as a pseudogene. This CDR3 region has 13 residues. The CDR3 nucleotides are TGTGCCAGCAGCAATGGGCGGATCTACGAGCAGTACTTC. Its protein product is CASSNGRIYEQYF.

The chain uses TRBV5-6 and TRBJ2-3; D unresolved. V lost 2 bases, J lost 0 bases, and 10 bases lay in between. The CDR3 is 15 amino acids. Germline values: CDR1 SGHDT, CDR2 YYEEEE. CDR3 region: CASSFIGRSTDTQYF. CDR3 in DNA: TGTGCCAGCAGCTTCATTGGTCGTAGCACAGATACGCAGTATTTT.

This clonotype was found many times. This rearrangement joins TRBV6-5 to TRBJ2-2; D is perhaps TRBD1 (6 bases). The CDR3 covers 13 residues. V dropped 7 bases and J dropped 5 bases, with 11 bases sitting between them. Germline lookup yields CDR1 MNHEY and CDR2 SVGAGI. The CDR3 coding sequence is TGTGCCAGCACCCAGGGGTTTACCGGGGAGCTGTTTTTT. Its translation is CASTQGFTGELFF.